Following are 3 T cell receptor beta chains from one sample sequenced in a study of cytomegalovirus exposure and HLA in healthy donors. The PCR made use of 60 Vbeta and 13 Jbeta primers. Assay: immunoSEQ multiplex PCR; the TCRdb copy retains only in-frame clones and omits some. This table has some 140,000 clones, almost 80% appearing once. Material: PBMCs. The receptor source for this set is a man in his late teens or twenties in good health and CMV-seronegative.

The CDR3 spells CATSRYRGVGTQYF. CDR3 DNA: TGTGCCACCAGCAGGTACCGGGGGGTGGGGACCCAGTACTTC. The V gene is TRBV15, the J gene TRBJ2-5; TRBD2 agrees at 7 bases. In germline, CDR1 is LNHNV, CDR2 YYDKDF (reference sequence). The CDR3 covers 14 residues. With V trimmed by 3 bases and J by 7 bases, 8 bases remained unmatched.

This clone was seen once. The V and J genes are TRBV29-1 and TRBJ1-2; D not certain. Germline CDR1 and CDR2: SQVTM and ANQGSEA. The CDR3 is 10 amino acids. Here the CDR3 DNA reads TGCAGTGCAAGCGGACCTGGCTACACCTTC. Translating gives CSASGPGYTF.

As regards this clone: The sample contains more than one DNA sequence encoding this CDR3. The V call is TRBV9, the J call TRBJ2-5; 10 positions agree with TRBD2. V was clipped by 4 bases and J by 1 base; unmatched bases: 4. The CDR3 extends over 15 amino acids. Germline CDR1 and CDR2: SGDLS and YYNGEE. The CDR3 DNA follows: TGTGCCAGCAGCACCCGGACTAGCGGCCAAGAGACCCAGTACTTC. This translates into CASSTRTSGQETQYF.